This TCR beta chain was recovered during a study of cytotoxic CD8 clonotypes in ibrutinib-treated CLL. Study as a whole: Within the patient group, about a dozen were relapsed/refractory and roughly 14 treatment-naive, and 17 were IGHV unmutated. It was after a median roughly 13 months of treatment, range 6 to 36, that response samples were taken.

Germline lookup yields CDR1 SGHNT and CDR2 YENEEA. The CDR3 has 13 amino acids. With 5 bases removed from V and 4 bases from J, the gap between germline ends came to 11 bases. Depths of 1 in 200,000 to 1 in 1 million T cells were the sequencing target. Assay used: immunoSEQ multiplex PCR; TCRdb lists only in-frame clones, some missing. The sample lists about 150,000 clones, about 78% seen once, with around 4.9% in the top ten. In regard to this clone: Its target is unknown.

Study-level findings and limits: Patients showed higher baseline clonality than age-matched healthy donors, and it tracked circulating CD8+ T-cell counts.

The chain carries TRBV11-3 and TRBJ1-2; D is possibly TRBD1 (6 bases). This specimen was PBMCs, taken after 24 months of ibrutinib treatment. This receptor was identified in a human donor with chronic lymphocytic leukemia. Here the CDR3 reads CASSQAGAYGYTF. The CDR3, as DNA: TGTGCCAGCAGCCAAGCGGGGGCCTATGGCTACACCTTC.